These 16 T cell receptor beta chains were sequenced from one sample in a study of cytomegalovirus exposure and HLA in healthy donors. It was with 60 Vbeta and 13 Jbeta primers that the PCR ran. Clones were sequenced by immunoSEQ multiplex PCR, and TCRdb holds only the in-frame ones, with some missing. This table has about 160,000 clones, approximately 86% appearing once. The sequenced sample was PBMCs. The receptor source for this set is a woman between 18 and 30 years old in good health and CMV-seronegative.

This clone was seen once. The chain recombines TRBV28 with TRBJ2-7, with D hard to call. Germline assignment: CDR1 MDHEN and CDR2 SYDVKM. This CDR3 contains 12 residues. V was cut by 7 bases and J by 12 bases, with 19 bases left in between. The DNA of the CDR3 is TGTGCCAGCACCTCCGAGGTGACCAACGTGTACTTC. Translating it yields CASTSEVTNVYF.

This clone was counted once. V is TRBV30 and J is TRBJ2-4; TRBD2 might be the D (5 bases). Per the germline V gene, CDR1 is GTSNPN and CDR2 is SVGIG (reference sequence). The ends were cut back, 5 bases at V and 0 bases at J, with 17 bases in the middle. This CDR3 is 16 amino acids long. CDR3 DNA: TGTGCCTGGGATCCTCGGGGTACCCTAGCCAAAAACATTCAGTACTTC. Its translation is CAWDPRGTLAKNIQYF.

The chain employs TRBV7-9 and TRBJ1-5; D ambiguous. The germline V and J ends were trimmed by 5 bases and 5 bases, with 7 bases remaining between them. Germline CDR1 reads SEHNR; CDR2 reads FQNEAQ (reference sequence). The CDR3 consists of 12 residues. CDR3 sequence reads: CASSPGDQPQHF. CDR3 nucleotide sequence: TGTGCCAGCAGCCCAGGCGATCAGCCCCAGCATTTT. The complete variable domain, with remaining parts taken from reference TRBV7-9 and TRBJ1-5, reads DTGVSQNPRHKITKRGQNVTFRCDPISEHNRLYWYRQTLGQGPEFLTYFQNEAQLEKSRLLSDRFSAERPKGSFSTLEIQRTEQGDSAMYLCASSPGDQPQHFGDGTRLSIL.

The chain is built from TRBV7-8 and TRBJ2-5; the D is unclear. V was trimmed by 1 base and J by 5 bases, leaving 5 bases between them. This CDR3 has 12 residues. The germline V gene has CDR1 SGHVS and CDR2 FQNEAQ. CDR3 nucleotides: TGTGCCAGCAGCTTAGAACAGGAGACCCAGTACTTC. It yields the protein CASSLEQETQYF.

The rearrangement uses TRBV5-1 and TRBJ1-2; 12 bases fit TRBD1. This CDR3 spans 15 amino acids. Germline V lookup: CDR1 SGHRS, CDR2 YFSETQ. J gave up 5 bases and V 3 bases, and 5 bases lay outside the gene matches. Written as DNA, the CDR3 is TGCGCCAGCAGCTGGGGGACAGGGGGCCAGTATGGCTACACCTTC. This codes for CASSWGTGGQYGYTF.

Here the CDR3 reads CASSYGRLGTQYF. The CDR3 DNA follows: TGTGCCAGCAGTTACGGCCGGCTAGGGACCCAGTACTTC. The chain links TRBV6-5 to TRBJ2-5; no clear D gene. V lost 2 bases to trimming and J lost 7 bases, with 11 bases between them. CDR1 is MNHEY and CDR2 is SVGAGI in the germline V gene. The CDR3 contains 13 residues.

The J gene is TRBJ2-5, the V gene TRBV7-9; 9 bases line up with TRBD2. The germline CDR1 and CDR2 sequences are SEHNR and FQNEAQ (reference sequence). The CDR3 is made up of 14 amino acids. The V and J ends lost 5 bases and 4 bases, in that order; junction bases with no gene match: 5. The DNA for the CDR3 is TGTGCCAGCAGCCACGGGACTAGCACAGAGACCCAGTACTTC. Translated: CASSHGTSTETQYF. The full variable domain, with the rest looked up from reference TRBV7-9 and TRBJ2-5, is DTGVSQNPRHKITKRGQNVTFRCDPISEHNRLYWYRQTLGQGPEFLTYFQNEAQLEKSRLLSDRFSAERPKGSFSTLEIQRTEQGDSAMYLCASSHGTSTETQYFGPGTRLLVL.

Note on this clone: At one end the junction does not follow the germline gene, possibly because of a read error. V is TRBV7-9 and J is TRBJ2-3; D gene ambiguous. The CDR3 is 16 amino acids. Germline V gene sequence: CDR1 SEHNR, CDR2 FQNEAQ (reference sequence). The CDR3 DNA reads TGTTCCAGCAGCTTAGTCCAAGGCGGAAGCACAGATACGCAGTATTTT. Protein sequence: CSSSLVQGGSTDTQYF.

V usage is TRBV18 and J usage is TRBJ1-2, with TRBD1 matching 7 bases. The CDR3 runs to 14 residues. Germline assignment: CDR1 KGHSH and CDR2 LQKENI. Germline trimming cut 1 base from V and 8 bases from J; bases unmatched to any gene: 7. This CDR3 is CASSPQGAKWGYTF. The CDR3 DNA is TGTGCCAGCTCACCACAGGGGGCAAAGTGGGGCTACACCTTC.

The V and J genes are TRBV7-2 and TRBJ2-7; TRBD1 might be the D (5 bases). Germline V gene data show CDR1 as SGHTA and CDR2 as FQGNSA. V lost 6 bases to trimming and J lost 7 bases, with 22 bases between them. This CDR3 region has 15 residues. The CDR3 region has the DNA TGTGCCAGCAGTCAGATCCCCAGGGCGATATTAGAGCAGTACTTC. Protein: CASSQIPRAILEQYF.

This chain's CDR3 is CASRGLAGGYNEQFF. The CDR3 DNA sequence: TGTGCCAGCAGGGGACTAGCGGGGGGTTACAATGAGCAGTTCTTC. This chain joins TRBV27 and TRBJ2-1, with 15 bases lining up with TRBD2. The CDR3 is 15 residues long. CDR1 and CDR2 (germline): MNHEY, SMNVEV (reference sequence). With V trimmed by 6 bases and J by 4 bases, 1 base remained unmatched.

The CDR3 DNA is TGCGCCAGCAGCTCTTCCGGGACTAGAAGCTACGAGCAGTACTTC. Amino acids: CASSSSGTRSYEQYF. The V call is TRBV5-1, the J call TRBJ2-7; 8 positions agree with TRBD2. The germline CDR1 and CDR2 sequences are SGHRS and YFSETQ. The ends lost 3 bases at V and 3 bases at J; junction bases unmatched: 8. CDR3 size: 15 residues.

This sequence joins TRBV5-6 and TRBJ2-5; the D gene is possibly TRBD2 (5 bases). CDR1 SGHDT and CDR2 YYEEEE come from the germline V gene. V gave up 0 bases and J gave up 3 bases, with 12 bases separating them. CDR3 length: 15 residues. CDR3 nucleotides: TGTGCCAGCAGCTTGGTGGCCTTGCGGGAAGAGACCCAGTACTTC. Its protein is CASSLVALREETQYF.

The V and J genes are TRBV5-1 and TRBJ1-1; 8 bases line up with TRBD1. Looked up from germline, CDR1 is SGHRS and CDR2 is YFSETQ. The V gene end was trimmed by 4 bases and the J gene end by 4 bases; junction bases not matched to a gene: 12. This CDR3 is 16 amino acids long. CDR3 sequence: CASSLYRQGISTEAFF. Written as DNA, the CDR3 is TGCGCCAGCAGCCTGTACCGACAGGGGATCTCCACTGAAGCTTTCTTT.

V gene TRBV5-6 combines with J gene TRBJ2-3, with D possibly matching TRBD1 (5 bases). Trimming pared 0 bases from V and 10 bases from J, leaving 9 bases between. The CDR3 totals 12 residues. Germline V lookup: CDR1 SGHDT, CDR2 YYEEEE. The CDR3 coding sequence is TGTGCCAGCAGCTTGGATGTGGGGCCGCAGTATTTT. Translated: CASSLDVGPQYF.

The chain joins TRBV14 to TRBJ2-1; maybe TRBD2 (5 bases). Germline V lookup: CDR1 SGHDN, CDR2 FVKESK. V gave up 8 bases and J gave up 9 bases, with 14 bases separating them. The CDR3 consists of 12 residues. CDR3 protein: CASAALVSEQFF. The CDR3 DNA follows: TGTGCCAGCGCCGCACTAGTTTCTGAGCAGTTCTTC.